The clone carrying this T cell receptor beta chain came up a few times. Its specificity is not known. Every isolated RNA sample was fully reverse transcribed, so sequencing captured expressed TCRB transcripts. The protocol was immunoSEQ multiplex PCR, while the TCRdb copy is restricted to in-frame clones and leaves out a portion. The table shows around 280,000 clones, with over 12% occurring only once. The collection from each donor was one heparinised blood draw averaging roughly 100 mL. A sort by CD45RO/CCR7/CD25/CD127/CD95/CD27 yielded CD4+ naive, central memory, regulatory and stem cell-like memory cells. CDR1 and CDR2 from the germline V gene are MDHEN and SYDVKM. V was trimmed by 8 bases and J by 7 bases, leaving 18 bases between them. The CDR3 totals 13 residues. This entry is derived from a study of beta chain features in type 1 diabetes. As for the study in general: Cell yields, age and gender were similar between patients and healthy donors.

Whole-study findings and limits: Among patients with Type 1 diabetes, TCRB CDR3s were moderately but significantly shorter in every one of the four CD4+ subsets. In the patient group, naive, central memory and Treg TCRB repertoires seemed more alike than in the healthy donor group.

J is TRBJ2-7 and V is TRBV28; a weak D match, TRBD2 (6 bases). This receptor was taken from a man aged 18 to 29 with type 1 diabetes. Source material: naive CD4+ T cells from blood. For the CDR3, the DNA is TGTGCCAGCGGGACTGGGGAGAGGCGAGAGCAGTACTTC. Translating gives CASGTGERREQYF.